The 20 T cell receptor beta chains below were found in one sample sequenced in a study of control samples from healthy donors and cancer patients. Some clones are missing from TCRdb's copy, which holds only in-frame ones; the method was immunoSEQ multiplex PCR. The sample lists some 130,000 clones; roughly 90% were seen once. Sequenced material: blood. The receptors come from a man between 18 and 29 years old in good health.

This chain uses TRBV6-5 with TRBJ1-1, with D perhaps TRBD1 (5 bases). The CDR3 length is 13 residues. The ends were cut back, 7 bases at V and 5 bases at J, with 14 bases in the middle. The germline V gene has CDR1 MNHEY and CDR2 SVGAGI. The CDR3: CASTEGAHTEAFF. CDR3 DNA: TGTGCCAGCACCGAAGGGGCGCATACTGAAGCTTTCTTT.

This clone was picked up a small number of times. Written as DNA, the CDR3 is TGTGCCATCAGTGGTCGGGGGACCCAAGAGACCCAGTACTTC. Translation gives CAISGRGTQETQYF. The V call is TRBV10-3, the J call TRBJ2-5; the D gene is possibly TRBD2 (6 bases). Trimming took 4 bases from V and 1 from J, leaving 10 bases between them. The CDR3 runs to 14 residues. CDR1 and CDR2 from the germline V gene are ENHRY and SYGVKD.

The chain carries TRBV24-1 and TRBJ2-3; D call uncertain. The CDR3 is made up of 12 amino acids. Per the germline V gene, CDR1 is KGHDR and CDR2 is SFDVKD. Trimming pared 5 bases from V and 2 bases from J, leaving 4 bases between. The chain's CDR3 is CATSVNTDTQYF. CDR3 nucleotides: TGTGCCACCAGTGTTAACACAGATACGCAGTATTTT.

The chain combines TRBV5-5 with TRBJ2-1; D might be TRBD2 (6 bases). Germline V gives CDR1 SGHKS, CDR2 YYEKEE (reference sequence). The CDR3 contains 13 residues. The V end lost 3 bases, the J end lost 7 bases, and 11 bases lay between the germline ends. The DNA for the CDR3 is TGTGCCAGCAGCTCCTGGGGGACTAATGAGCAGTTCTTC. It codes for CASSSWGTNEQFF. Using reference TRBV5-5 and TRBJ2-1 for the parts outside the CDR3, the full variable domain is DAGVTQSPTHLIKTRGQQVTLRCSPISGHKSVSWYQQVLGQGPQFIFQYYEKEERGRGNFPDRFSARQFPNYSSELNVNALLLGDSALYLCASSSWGTNEQFFGPGTRLTVL.

The chain couples TRBV27 to TRBJ2-3; D remains ambiguous. The CDR3 runs 14 residues. The germline CDR1 and CDR2 sequences are MNHEY and SMNVEV (reference sequence). The V end was cut by 2 bases, the J end by 4 bases, with 10 bases between. CDR3 sequence reads: CASSLGSRADTQYF. CDR3 coding DNA: TGTGCCAGCAGTTTAGGTAGTCGTGCAGATACGCAGTATTTT.

The genes are TRBV23-1 and TRBJ2-7, with TRBD2 matching 9 bases. TRBV23-1 is labeled an ORF, and its function is uncertain. V gave up 0 bases and J gave up 2 bases; unmatched junction bases: 14. This CDR3 spans 19 amino acids. The CDR3 DNA follows: TGCGCCAGCAGTCAATCGAGGGGAAGTGACGGCGGGAGGGCCTACGAGCAGTACGTC. Protein: CASSQSRGSDGGRAYEQYV.

V usage is TRBV6-5 and J usage is TRBJ2-7; D is perhaps TRBD1 (5 bases). V shed 6 bases and J shed 3 bases, with 15 bases lying between them. Per the germline V gene, CDR1 is MNHEY and CDR2 is SVGAGI. This CDR3 is 14 amino acids long. CDR3 protein: CASSQGTQLYEQYF. Here the CDR3 DNA reads TGTGCCAGCAGCCAGGGAACACAGCTCTACGAGCAGTACTTC.

The J gene is TRBJ2-1, the V gene TRBV7-2, with D perhaps matching TRBD1 (6 bases). Trimming removed 5 bases at V and 0 bases at J, with 14 bases between. CDR3 length: 16 residues. CDR1 and CDR2 from the germline V gene are SGHTA and FQGNSA. CDR3 residues: CASSPTRQDSYNEQFF. CDR3 in DNA: TGTGCCAGCAGCCCCACCCGACAGGACTCCTACAATGAGCAGTTCTTC.

This sequence joins TRBV6-5 and TRBJ1-1; tentative D call: TRBD1 (6 bases). CDR3 length: 13 residues. Germline V CDR1 and CDR2: MNHEY, SVGAGI. V lost 7 bases and J 4 bases, leaving 13 bases between the germline ends. The chain's CDR3 is CASNRGKGTEAFF. The CDR3 coding sequence is TGTGCCAGCAATAGGGGGAAGGGCACTGAAGCTTTCTTT.

The chain joins TRBV6-2 or TRBV6-3 to TRBJ1-6; TRBD1 might be the D (6 bases). V shed 5 bases and J shed 7 bases, with 15 bases lying between them. CDR1 and CDR2 (germline): MNHEY, SVGEGT. This CDR3 region has 15 residues. The CDR3 is CASSLIQGRNSPLHF. CDR3 DNA: TGTGCCAGCAGTCTCATACAGGGACGGAATTCACCCCTCCACTTT.

The V call is TRBV6-2 or TRBV6-3, the J call TRBJ2-5, with 14 bases matching TRBD2. J was trimmed by 4 bases and V by 6 bases; bases with no gene match: 10. CDR1 is MNHEY and CDR2 is SVGEGT in the germline V gene. The CDR3 runs to 17 residues. The CDR3 DNA follows: TGTGCCAGCAGCCCGGGACTAGCGGGGGCTACGGGAGAGACCCAGTACTTC. This translates into CASSPGLAGATGETQYF.

This clone is a singleton in its sample. The chain uses TRBV10-2 and TRBJ2-7, with 7 bases matching TRBD2. The CDR3 is 15 amino acids. Germline values: CDR1 WSHSY, CDR2 SAAADI. The CDR3: CAGSALAEVSYEQYV. In DNA form, the CDR3 reads TGCGCCGGCAGTGCGCTAGCGGAGGTCTCCTACGAGCAGTACGTC.

This chain links TRBV7-9 with TRBJ1-1; D ambiguous. The CDR3 has 14 amino acids. V dropped 5 bases and J dropped 4 bases, with 14 bases sitting between them. Germline V CDR1 and CDR2: SEHNR, FQNEAQ (reference sequence). CDR3 sequence reads: CASSPTFEGTEAFF. The DNA for the CDR3 is TGTGCCAGCAGCCCAACGTTTGAGGGCACTGAAGCTTTCTTT. Variable domain in full (rest from reference TRBV7-9 and TRBJ1-1): DTGVSQNPRHKITKRGQNVTFRCDPISEHNRLYWYRQTLGQGPEFLTYFQNEAQLEKSRLLSDRFSAERPKGSFSTLEIQRTEQGDSAMYLCASSPTFEGTEAFFGQGTRLTVV.

This chain connects TRBV1 to TRBJ2-7. TRBV1 is marked as a pseudogene. The CDR3 totals 15 residues. The CDR3 nucleotides read TGCACCAGCAGCCTAGGTGCACGCGAGCTTTACGAGCAGTACGTC. Protein product: CTSSLGARELYEQYV.

The chain has TRBV9 and TRBJ1-3, with 11 bases aligning to TRBD1. Germline values: CDR1 SGDLS, CDR2 YYNGEE. With V trimmed by 0 bases and J by 14 bases, 13 bases remained unmatched. The CDR3 covers 16 residues. This CDR3 is CASSVEVGGQGVRLYF. The CDR3 nucleotides are TGTGCCAGCAGCGTAGAGGTGGGGGGACAGGGGGTTCGCCTATATTTT.

The DNA of the CDR3 is TGTGCCAGCACTGCCCAGACAGGGGACACTGAAGCTTTCTTT. Translating it yields CASTAQTGDTEAFF. The chain recombines TRBV28 with TRBJ1-1, with 8 positions matching TRBD1. With V trimmed by 7 bases and J by 3 bases, 7 bases remained unmatched. Germline V gives CDR1 MDHEN, CDR2 SYDVKM. This CDR3 has 14 amino acids.

The rearrangement uses TRBV7-8 and TRBJ2-1; no clear D gene. The CDR3 extends over 12 amino acids. The germline V gene has CDR1 SGHVS and CDR2 FQNEAQ. V was clipped by 6 bases and J by 4 bases, with 7 bases between them. For the CDR3, the DNA is TGTGCCAGCAGTTCCGGGTACAATGAGCAGTTCTTC. Its protein is CASSSGYNEQFF.

V gene TRBV5-1 combines with J gene TRBJ2-2, with 8 bases lining up with TRBD1. The CDR3 covers 17 residues. After removal of 1 base from V and 3 bases from J, the junction contained 8 bases not matched to a gene. The V gene's germline CDR1 is SGHRS and CDR2 YFSETQ. CDR3 DNA sequence: TGCGCCAGCAGCTTGAATCCGGACAGGGTCGACACCGGGGAGCTGTTTTTT. Translated: CASSLNPDRVDTGELFF.

J is TRBJ2-5 and V is TRBV5-4, with a possible D match to TRBD1 (7 bases). Germline V gene lookup returns CDR1 SGHNT and CDR2 YYREEE (reference sequence). The V end lost 4 bases, the J end lost 5 bases, and 15 bases lay between the germline ends. The CDR3 is 14 amino acids. CDR3 protein: CASSRGQGGETQYF. CDR3 bases: TGTGCCAGCAGCAGAGGTCAGGGGGGTGAGACCCAGTACTTC.

The J gene is TRBJ1-2, the V gene TRBV11-3; D is unclear. Trimming pared 4 bases from V and 8 bases from J, leaving 11 bases between. The CDR3 spans 12 residues. The germline CDR1 and CDR2 sequences are SGHNT and YENEEA. CDR3 in DNA: TGTGCCAGCAGCTCCGGGATGGAGGGCTACACCTTC. As protein: CASSSGMEGYTF.